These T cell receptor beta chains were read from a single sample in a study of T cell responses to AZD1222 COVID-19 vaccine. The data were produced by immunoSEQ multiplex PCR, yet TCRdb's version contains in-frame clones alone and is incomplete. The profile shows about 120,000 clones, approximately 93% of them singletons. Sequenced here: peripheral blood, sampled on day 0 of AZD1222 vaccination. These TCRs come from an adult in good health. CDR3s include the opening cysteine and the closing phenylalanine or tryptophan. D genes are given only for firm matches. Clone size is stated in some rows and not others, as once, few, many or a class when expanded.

TGTGCCAGCAGCTTGGAGGACAGCAAAAATTCACCCCTCCACTTT	CASSLEDSKNSPLHF	TRBV5-5	TRBJ1-6	-	-
TGCGCCAGCAGACCCAGGGGGGGAAACACTGAAGCTTTCTTT	CASRPRGGNTEAFF	TRBV5-1	TRBJ1-1	TRBD1	-
TGCGCCACCTCCCGAGACAGGGTCAACAATGAGCAGTTCTTC	CATSRDRVNNEQFF	TRBV5-1	TRBJ2-1	TRBD1	-
TGTGCCAGCAGTTACGGGTCTGGAAACACCATATATTTT	CASSYGSGNTIYF	TRBV6-5	TRBJ1-3	-	-
TGCGCCAGCAGCCCTGACAGGTTCTCCTACGAGCAGTACTTC	CASSPDRFSYEQYF	TRBV4-1	TRBJ2-7	-	-
TGTGCCATCAGTGACCACAGCGCCGAATCCAATGGCTACACCTTC	CAISDHSAESNGYTF	TRBV10-3	TRBJ1-2	-	-
TGTGCCAGCACCCGGGAAAGCTCTATTAACACTGAAGCTTTCTTT	CASTRESSINTEAFF	TRBV6-5	TRBJ1-1	-	once
TGTGCCAGCAGCCCACGGACCGGGACAGGGGTTTTCGAGAAACTGTTTTTT	CASSPRTGTGVFEKLFF	TRBV7-8	TRBJ1-4	TRBD1	-
TGTGCCAGCAGTAGGCGAGGGCGGGAGTACAATGAGCAGTTCTTC	CASSRRGREYNEQFF	TRBV7-9	TRBJ2-1	TRBD2	-
TGTGCCAGCAGCCACAGGGGTGGCTATGGCTACACCTTC	CASSHRGGYGYTF	TRBV3-1/TRBV3-2	TRBJ1-2	-	-
TGTGCCAGCAGGCGGGGGGAGGGCACAGATACGCAGTATTTT	CASRRGEGTDTQYF	TRBV5-4	TRBJ2-3	TRBD2	-
TGTGCCAGCAGCCAGACAGGGAATAATGAAAAACTGTTTTTT	CASSQTGNNEKLFF	TRBV11-2	TRBJ1-4	TRBD1	-
TGTGCCACCGAGTACAGCGGTGGGATAGCCAAAAACATTCAGTACTTC	CATEYSGGIAKNIQYF	TRBV15	TRBJ2-4	-	-
TGTGCCAGCAGCCAAGACCTAGCGGGGGGCACAGATACGCAGTATTTT	CASSQDLAGGTDTQYF	TRBV3-1/TRBV3-2	TRBJ2-3	TRBD2	once
TGCGCCAGCAGCTTGGGAGGACAGGGGTTCGATACGCAGTATTTT	CASSLGGQGFDTQYF	TRBV5-1	TRBJ2-3	TRBD1	-